This TCR beta chain stems from a study of identical twins. MiXCR was run by TCRdb on the 5' RACE reads, yielding one entry per CDR3 protein. There are some 900,000 distinct CDR3 sequences in the sample; about 12% occur only once, and 1.5% to 2% lies in the top ten. J was trimmed by 9 bases and V by 4 bases; bases with no gene match: 7. CDR3 length: 14 residues. Whole-study findings and limits: Modeled out-of-frame TCR alpha sharing in monozygotic twins fell below observed levels. Within twin pairs, the out-of-frame alpha sequences they shared showed excess low generation probability. There were fewer insertions in abundant cord blood beta clonotypes, but memory repertoires showed no such pattern.

This clonotype was counted only a few times. Its target is unknown. These data also formed part of another study, on yellow fever vaccine responses in identical twins.

The sequencing input was PBMCs. The receptor's source is a woman aged 18-29 years in good health. The chain couples TRBV12-3 or TRBV12-4 to TRBJ2-1, with 9 bases identical to TRBD1. The CDR3 bases are TGTGCCAGCAGTTGGGGGACAGGGTTAGGTGAGCAGTTCTTC. Its protein is CASSWGTGLGEQFF.